This TCR beta chain appears in the sequencing data of a study of blood T cell repertoires in COVID-19. At the level of the study: Italy, Spain and the United States were the sources of the convalescent and acute COVID-19 samples. PBMCs, B-cell-depleted T cells, or T cells provided the cDNA or gDNA that made up the material.

Original handling: Estimation of nucleated cell counts relied on the amplification of reference gene primers. Sequencing was performed with immunoSEQ multiplex PCR; in TCRdb, only in-frame clones are kept and a portion is missing. V, J and clone size were drawn from that table, and D and trimming were deduced from the DNA. This table holds under 350,000 clones, 86% found once. Individuals drawn from around 25 US areas were roughly 18 to 95 years old. The CDR3 spans 15 residues. The germline V gene has CDR1 SGDLS and CDR2 YYNGEE. V was trimmed by 2 bases and J by 3 bases, leaving 9 bases between them. V and J are TRBV9 and TRBJ2-6; D unclear. The sample taken for sequencing was PBMCs or T cells enriched from blood (not recorded which). The TCR sequence derives from a woman between 40 and 50 years old with acute COVID-19. The CDR3 here is CASSVNSHGANVLTF. CDR3 DNA: TGTGCCAGCAGCGTCAACAGCCATGGGGCCAACGTCCTGACTTTC. Drawing the rest from reference TRBV9 and TRBJ2-6, the complete variable domain is DSGVTQTPKHLITATGQRVTLRCSPRSGDLSVYWYQQSLDQGLQFLIQYYNGEERAKGNILERFSAQQFPDLHSELNLSSLELGDSALYFCASSVNSHGANVLTFGAGSRLTVL.